This T cell receptor beta chain was profiled in a study of beta chain features in type 1 diabetes. V was clipped by 1 base and J by 2 bases, with 10 bases between them. CDR1 SGHDT and CDR2 YYEEEE come from the germline V gene. This CDR3 is 16 amino acids long. This clone was counted between two and nine times. What it recognizes is unknown. General observations from the study: Moderate yet significant TCRB CDR3 shortening was seen in Type 1 diabetes patients in all four CD4+ subsets.

Every bit of the isolated RNA underwent reverse transcription, so sequencing read expressed TCRB transcripts. Profiled with immunoSEQ multiplex PCR; TCRdb holds only in-frame clones, not every one. The data show about 700,000 clones, around an eighth seen once. The sequencing sample was made of naive CD4+ T cells from blood. This chain links TRBV5-6 with TRBJ2-6; tentative D call: TRBD1 (5 bases). The sequence came from a man between 18 and 35 years old with type 1 diabetes. The CDR3 sequence is CASSLPGPTGANVLTF. DNA of the CDR3: TGTGCCAGCAGCTTGCCAGGGCCGACTGGGGCCAACGTCCTGACTTTC.